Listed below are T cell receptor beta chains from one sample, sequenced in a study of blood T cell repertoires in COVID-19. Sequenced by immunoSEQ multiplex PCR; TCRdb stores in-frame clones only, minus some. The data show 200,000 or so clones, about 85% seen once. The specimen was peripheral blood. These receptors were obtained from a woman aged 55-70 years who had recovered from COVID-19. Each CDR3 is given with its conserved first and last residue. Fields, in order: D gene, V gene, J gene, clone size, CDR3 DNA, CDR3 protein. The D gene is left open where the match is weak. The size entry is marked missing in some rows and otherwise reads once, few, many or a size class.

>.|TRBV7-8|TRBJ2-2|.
TGTGCCAGCAGCAAGACAGCTAACACCGGGGAGCTGTTTTTT
CASSKTANTGELFF
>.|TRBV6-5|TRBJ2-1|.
TGTGCCAGCGCAACCTCTGCGGGCTCCTACAATGAGCAGTTCTTC
CASATSAGSYNEQFF
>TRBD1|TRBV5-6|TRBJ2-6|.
TGTGCCAGCAGCTTGGACAGGGGAAGCTCTGGGGCCAACGTCCTGACTTTC
CASSLDRGSSGANVLTF
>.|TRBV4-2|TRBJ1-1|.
TGTGCCAGCAGCCAACACGACAGGCTTTTAATCGCTGAAGCTTTCTTT
CASSQHDRLLIAEAFF
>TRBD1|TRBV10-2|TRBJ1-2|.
TGCGCCGTCAGTCTAAACAGGGGAGAGAACTATGGCTACACCTTC
CAVSLNRGENYGYTF
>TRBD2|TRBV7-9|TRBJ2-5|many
TGTGCCAGCAGCTTTTTCGGCGGGGGACAAGAGACCCAGTACTTC
CASSFFGGGQETQYF
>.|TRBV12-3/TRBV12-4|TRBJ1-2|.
TGTGCCAGCACACAGGGAGGGAATGGCTACACCTTC
CASTQGGNGYTF
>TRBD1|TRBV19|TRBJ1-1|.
TGTGCCAGTAGTACCTACCGGACAGGGAGCACTGAAGCTTTCTTT
CASSTYRTGSTEAFF
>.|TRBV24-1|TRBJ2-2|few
TGTGCCACCAGTGATAAAGACACGAACACCGGGGAGCTGTTTTTT
CATSDKDTNTGELFF
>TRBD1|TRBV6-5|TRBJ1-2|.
TGTGCCAGCAGTTACTCCCAAATGACAGGGGTCTACGGCTACACCTTC
CASSYSQMTGVYGYTF
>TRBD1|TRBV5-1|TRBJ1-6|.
TGCGCCAGCAGCTTGACAGGGGAGGTTGGTTCACCCCTCCACTTT
CASSLTGEVGSPLHF
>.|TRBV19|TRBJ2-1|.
TGTGCCAGTAGTATAGGCGAAAGCTCCTACAATGAGCAGTTCTTC
CASSIGESSYNEQFF
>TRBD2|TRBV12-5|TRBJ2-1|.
TGTGCTAGTGAACCCTTAGCGGGGTTAGGGAATGAGCAGTTCTTC
CASEPLAGLGNEQFF
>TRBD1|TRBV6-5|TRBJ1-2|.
TGTGCCAGCAGGGTACTGGACAGGGGTTATGGCTACACCTTC
CASRVLDRGYGYTF
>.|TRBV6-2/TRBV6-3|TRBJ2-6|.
TGTGCCAGCAGTTACCTGACCCAGGGCGGTGGGGCCAACGTCCTGACTTTC
CASSYLTQGGGANVLTF
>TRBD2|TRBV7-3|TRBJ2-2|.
TGTGCCAGCAGACGCGGGGGAACGAACACCGGGGAGCTGTTTTTT
CASRRGGTNTGELFF
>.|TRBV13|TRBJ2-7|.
TGTGCCAGCAGCTCCCGGAGGTTCGAGCAGTACTTC
CASSSRRFEQYF
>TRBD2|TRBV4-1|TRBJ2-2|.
TGCGCCAGCAGCCAAGGCCCACTAGCGGGTCTCACCGGGGAGCTGTTTTTT
CASSQGPLAGLTGELFF
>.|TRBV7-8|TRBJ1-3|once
TGTGCCAGCAGCTTAGATCCAGGGTCTTTCTCTGGAAACACCATATATTTT
CASSLDPGSFSGNTIYF
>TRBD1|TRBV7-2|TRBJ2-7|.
TGTGCCAGCAGCAGACAGGGGGCAGATGTCTACGAGCAGTACTTC
CASSRQGADVYEQYF
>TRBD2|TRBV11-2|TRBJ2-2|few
TGTGCCAGCAGCCCGTGGCGGACCGCGGGGGGGCCGGGCACCGGGGAGCTGTTTTTT
CASSPWRTAGGPGTGELFF
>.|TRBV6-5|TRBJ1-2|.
TGTGCCAGCGGGCGGGACGCTGGCTATGGCTACACCTTC
CASGRDAGYGYTF
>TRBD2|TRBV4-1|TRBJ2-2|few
TGCGCCAGCAGCCAAGTACGCGTAGCGGGGACCGGGGAGCTGTTTTTT
CASSQVRVAGTGELFF
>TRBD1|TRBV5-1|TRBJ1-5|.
TGCGCCAGCAGCGCCGGGACAGGTAATCAGCCCCAGCATTTT
CASSAGTGNQPQHF
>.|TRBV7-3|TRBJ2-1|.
TGTGCCAGCAGCCCCGACAGACTTAATGAGCAGTTCTTC
CASSPDRLNEQFF
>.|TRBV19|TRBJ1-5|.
TGTGCCAGTAGTACTCTCTCGGGCAATCAGCCCCAGCATTTT
CASSTLSGNQPQHF
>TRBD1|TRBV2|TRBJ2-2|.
TGTGCCAGCAGTGAACTGGGGACAGGGTCTGGGGAGCTGTTTTTT
CASSELGTGSGELFF
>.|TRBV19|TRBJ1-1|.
TGTGCCAGTAGTATAGTCCAGGGCTGGACTGAAGCTTTCTTT
CASSIVQGWTEAFF
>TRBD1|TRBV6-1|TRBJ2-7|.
TGTGCCAGCAGTGATCGGGACAGGGGGAACCTCCGCCACGAGCAGTACTTC
CASSDRDRGNLRHEQYF
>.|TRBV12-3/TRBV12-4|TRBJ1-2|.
TGTGCCAGCAGCCAGGGGAACTATGGCTACACCTTC
CASSQGNYGYTF
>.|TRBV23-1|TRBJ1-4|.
TGCGCCAGCAGTCAACAGCCCTGGGGACGGCGATGGGGGCAAGGTAATGAAAAACTGTTTTTT
CASSQQPWGRRWGQGNEKLFF
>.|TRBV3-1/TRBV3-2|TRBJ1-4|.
TGTGCCAGCAGCCAACGAAACCACAGGGATGAAAAACTGTTTTTT
CASSQRNHRDEKLFF
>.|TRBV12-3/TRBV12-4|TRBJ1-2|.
TGTGCCAGCAGTTCCTCTAACTATGGCTACACCTTC
CASSSSNYGYTF
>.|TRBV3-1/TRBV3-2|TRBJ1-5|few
TGTGCCAGCAGCCAAGGAGGTCAGCCCCAGCATTTT
CASSQGGQPQHF
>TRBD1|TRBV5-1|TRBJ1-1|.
TGCGCCAGCAGCCCCCACCCTCAGGGGGCTAACACTGAAGCTTTCTTT
CASSPHPQGANTEAFF
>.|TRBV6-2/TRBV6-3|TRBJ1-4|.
TGTGCCAGCAGTTTGTCCGGGATTAGGGCAACTAATGAAAAACTGTTTTTT
CASSLSGIRATNEKLFF
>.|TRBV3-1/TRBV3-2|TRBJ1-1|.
TGTGCCAGCAGCCAAGGGAGGAACACTGAAGCTTTCTTT
CASSQGRNTEAFF
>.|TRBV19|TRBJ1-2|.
TGTGCCAGCCTCGACACCTATGGCTACACCTTC
CASLDTYGYTF
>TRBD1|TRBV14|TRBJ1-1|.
TGTGCCAGCAGCCCTTGGGACAGGGGGAACACTGAAGCTTTCTTT
CASSPWDRGNTEAFF
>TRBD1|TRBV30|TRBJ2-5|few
TGTGCCTGGACGAGGACAGGACCCCAAGAGACCCAGTACTTC
CAWTRTGPQETQYF
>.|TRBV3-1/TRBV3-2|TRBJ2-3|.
TGTGCCAGCAGCCTCCGGGATACCCTACCGCAGTATTTT
CASSLRDTLPQYF
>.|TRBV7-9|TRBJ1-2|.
TGTGCCAGCAGTCCCGGACGGGGATTATATGGCTACACCTTC
CASSPGRGLYGYTF
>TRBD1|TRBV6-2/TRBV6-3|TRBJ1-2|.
TGTGCCAGCAGTGACATTGGACAGGGTATGGGCTATGGCTACACCTTC
CASSDIGQGMGYGYTF
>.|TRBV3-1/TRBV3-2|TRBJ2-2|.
TGTGCCAGCAGCCAAGATTCGTCCACCGGGGAGCTGTTTTTT
CASSQDSSTGELFF
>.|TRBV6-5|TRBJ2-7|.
TGTGCCAGCAGTTATCCAGGGCTTCACGAGCAGTACTTC
CASSYPGLHEQYF
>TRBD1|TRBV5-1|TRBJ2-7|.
TGCGCCAGCAGCCCGGGACAGGGGGGACACGAGCAGTACTTC
CASSPGQGGHEQYF
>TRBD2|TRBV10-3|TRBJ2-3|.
TGTGCCATCAGCGAGGGACTAGCGGGGGGGATTAGCACAGATACGCAGTATTTT
CAISEGLAGGISTDTQYF
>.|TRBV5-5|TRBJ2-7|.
TGTGCCAGCAGCGCAACGAGGACAGTTGGCGGCGAGCAGTACTTC
CASSATRTVGGEQYF
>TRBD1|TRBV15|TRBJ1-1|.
TGTGCCACCAGCGGGGCCCAGGGGGCGGACACTGAAGCTTTCTTT
CATSGAQGADTEAFF
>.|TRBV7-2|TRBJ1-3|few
TGTGCCAGCAGCCTCTTGTCAGGGTCGTCTGGAAACACCATATATTTT
CASSLLSGSSGNTIYF